The entry below describes one T cell receptor (beta chain). The sample belongs to a study of blood T cell repertoires in COVID-19. Across the whole study: In each case, the material was cDNA or gDNA derived from T cells, B-cell-depleted T cells, or PBMCs.

V was clipped by 6 bases and J by 2 bases; unmatched bases: 4. CDR3 length equals 15 residues. Germline V CDR1 and CDR2: MDHEN, SYDVKM. Data came from immunoSEQ multiplex PCR; TCRdb stores just in-frame clones and leaves some out. This table has about 250,000 clones, roughly four fifths appearing once. The TCR sequence derives from a woman in her seventies with acute or convalescent COVID-19. This chain links TRBV28 with TRBJ2-3, with 11 positions matching TRBD2. What was sequenced was peripheral blood. CDR3 sequence: CASSLLAGDTDTQYF. The CDR3 DNA is TGTGCCAGCAGCTTACTAGCGGGGGACACAGATACGCAGTATTTT.